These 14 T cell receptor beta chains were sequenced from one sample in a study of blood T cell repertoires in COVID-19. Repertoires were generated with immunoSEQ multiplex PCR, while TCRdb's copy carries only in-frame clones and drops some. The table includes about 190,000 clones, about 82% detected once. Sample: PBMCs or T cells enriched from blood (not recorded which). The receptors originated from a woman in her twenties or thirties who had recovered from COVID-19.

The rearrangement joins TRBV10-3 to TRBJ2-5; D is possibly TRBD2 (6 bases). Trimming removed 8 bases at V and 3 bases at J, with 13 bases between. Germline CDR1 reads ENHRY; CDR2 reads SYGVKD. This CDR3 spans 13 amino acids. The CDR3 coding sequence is TGTGCCATCTCGGCTAGCGAGAAAGAGACCCAGTACTTC. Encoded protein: CAISASEKETQYF.

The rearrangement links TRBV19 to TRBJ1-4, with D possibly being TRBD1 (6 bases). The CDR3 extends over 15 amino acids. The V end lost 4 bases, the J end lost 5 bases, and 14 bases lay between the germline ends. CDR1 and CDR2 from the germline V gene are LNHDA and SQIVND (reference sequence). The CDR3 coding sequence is TGTGCCAGTAGTAACCCGGACAGCTCCAATGAAAAACTGTTTTTT. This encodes CASSNPDSSNEKLFF. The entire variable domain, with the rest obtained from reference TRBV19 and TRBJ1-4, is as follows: DGGITQSPKYLFRKEGQNVTLSCEQNLNHDAMYWYRQDPGQGLRLIYYSQIVNDFQKGDIAEGYSVSREKKESFPLTVTSAQKNPTAFYLCASSNPDSSNEKLFFGSGTQLSVL.

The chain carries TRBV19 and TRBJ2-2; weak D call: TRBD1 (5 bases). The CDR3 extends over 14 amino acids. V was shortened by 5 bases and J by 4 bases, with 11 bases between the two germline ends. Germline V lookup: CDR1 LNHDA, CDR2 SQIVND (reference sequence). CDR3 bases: TGTGCCAGTAGTCCAGACAGCCGCACCGGGGAGCTGTTTTTT. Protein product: CASSPDSRTGELFF.

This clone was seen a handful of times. Here the CDR3 DNA reads TGTGCCAGCAGTTTCAGCACTGAAGCTTTCTTT. Its protein is CASSFSTEAFF. V and J are TRBV28 and TRBJ1-1; D is ambiguous. There are 11 residues in the CDR3. CDR1 is MDHEN, CDR2 SYDVKM, per germline. V was pared by 3 bases and J by 4 bases, with 3 bases between.

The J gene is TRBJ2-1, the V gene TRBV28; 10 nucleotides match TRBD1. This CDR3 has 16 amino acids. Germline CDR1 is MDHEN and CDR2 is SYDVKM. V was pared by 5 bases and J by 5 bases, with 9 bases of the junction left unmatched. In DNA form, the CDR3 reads TGTGCCAGCAGTCCCCTGGGGGACAGGGGAAACAATGAGCAGTTCTTC. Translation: CASSPLGDRGNNEQFF. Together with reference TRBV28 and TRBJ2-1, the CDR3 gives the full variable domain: DVKVTQSSRYLVKRTGEKVFLECVQDMDHENMFWYRQDPGLGLRLIYFSYDVKMKEKGDIPEGYSVSREKKERFSLILESASTNQTSMYLCASSPLGDRGNNEQFFGPGTRLTVL.

The CDR3 reads CASSVGIAVGKETQYF. CDR3 DNA sequence: TGTGCCAGCAGCGTAGGTATAGCGGTCGGAAAGGAGACCCAGTACTTC. The rearrangement joins TRBV9 to TRBJ2-5, with D perhaps TRBD2 (6 bases). CDR3 length: 16 amino acids. Trimming left V 0 bases short and J 5 bases short, with 17 bases between. Germline V gives CDR1 SGDLS, CDR2 YYNGEE. Full variable domain (remainder filled in from reference TRBV9 and TRBJ2-5): DSGVTQTPKHLITATGQRVTLRCSPRSGDLSVYWYQQSLDQGLQFLIQYYNGEERAKGNILERFSAQQFPDLHSELNLSSLELGDSALYFCASSVGIAVGKETQYFGPGTRLLVL.

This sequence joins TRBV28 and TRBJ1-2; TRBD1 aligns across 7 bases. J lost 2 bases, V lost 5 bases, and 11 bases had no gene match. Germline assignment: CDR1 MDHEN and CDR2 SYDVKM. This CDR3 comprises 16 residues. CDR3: CASSPRTRGWNYGYTF. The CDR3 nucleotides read TGTGCCAGCAGTCCGAGAACCAGGGGGTGGAACTATGGCTACACCTTC.

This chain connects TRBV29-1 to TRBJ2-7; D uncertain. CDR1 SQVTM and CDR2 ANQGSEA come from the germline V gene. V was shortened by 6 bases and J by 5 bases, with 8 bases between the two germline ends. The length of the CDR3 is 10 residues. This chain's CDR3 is CSVGSHEQYF. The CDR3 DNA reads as TGCAGCGTCGGTTCTCACGAGCAGTACTTC.

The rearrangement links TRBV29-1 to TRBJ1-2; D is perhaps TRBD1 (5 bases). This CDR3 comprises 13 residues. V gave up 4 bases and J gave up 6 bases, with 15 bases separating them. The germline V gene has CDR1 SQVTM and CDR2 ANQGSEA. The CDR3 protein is CSVGGGGFDGYTF. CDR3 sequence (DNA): TGCAGCGTTGGCGGGGGAGGGTTTGATGGCTACACCTTC.

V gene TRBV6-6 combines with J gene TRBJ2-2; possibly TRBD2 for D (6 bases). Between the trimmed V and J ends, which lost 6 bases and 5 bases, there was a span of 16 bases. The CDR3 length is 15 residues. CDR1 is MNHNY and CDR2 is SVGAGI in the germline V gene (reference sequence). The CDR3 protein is CASRLAERGTGELFF. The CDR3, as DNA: TGTGCCAGCAGATTAGCGGAGCGAGGTACCGGGGAGCTGTTTTTT.

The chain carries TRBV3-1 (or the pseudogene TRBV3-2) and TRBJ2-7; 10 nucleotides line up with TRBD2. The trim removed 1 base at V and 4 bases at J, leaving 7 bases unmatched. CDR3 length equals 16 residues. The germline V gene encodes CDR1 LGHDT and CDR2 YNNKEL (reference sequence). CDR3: CASSQGASGSPYEQYF. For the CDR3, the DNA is TGTGCCAGCAGCCAAGGAGCTAGCGGGAGCCCGTACGAGCAGTACTTC.

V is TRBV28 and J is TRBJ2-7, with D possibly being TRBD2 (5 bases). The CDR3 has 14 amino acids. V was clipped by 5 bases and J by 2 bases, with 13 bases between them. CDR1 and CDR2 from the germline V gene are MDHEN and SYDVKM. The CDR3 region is CASSPQDSTYEQYF. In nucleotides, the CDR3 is TGTGCCAGCAGTCCCCAGGACTCCACCTACGAGCAGTACTTC.

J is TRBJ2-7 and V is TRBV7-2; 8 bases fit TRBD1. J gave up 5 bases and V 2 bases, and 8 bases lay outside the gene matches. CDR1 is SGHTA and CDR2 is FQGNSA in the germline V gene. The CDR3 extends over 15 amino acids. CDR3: CASSLMTQGVHEQYF. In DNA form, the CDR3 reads TGTGCCAGCAGCTTAATGACACAGGGGGTACACGAGCAGTACTTC.

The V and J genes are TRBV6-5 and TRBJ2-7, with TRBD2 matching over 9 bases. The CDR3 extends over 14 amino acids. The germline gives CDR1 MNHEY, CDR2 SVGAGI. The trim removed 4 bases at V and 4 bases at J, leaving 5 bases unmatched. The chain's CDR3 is CASSLAGETYEQYF. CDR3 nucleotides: TGTGCCAGCAGTTTAGCGGGAGAGACGTACGAGCAGTACTTC.